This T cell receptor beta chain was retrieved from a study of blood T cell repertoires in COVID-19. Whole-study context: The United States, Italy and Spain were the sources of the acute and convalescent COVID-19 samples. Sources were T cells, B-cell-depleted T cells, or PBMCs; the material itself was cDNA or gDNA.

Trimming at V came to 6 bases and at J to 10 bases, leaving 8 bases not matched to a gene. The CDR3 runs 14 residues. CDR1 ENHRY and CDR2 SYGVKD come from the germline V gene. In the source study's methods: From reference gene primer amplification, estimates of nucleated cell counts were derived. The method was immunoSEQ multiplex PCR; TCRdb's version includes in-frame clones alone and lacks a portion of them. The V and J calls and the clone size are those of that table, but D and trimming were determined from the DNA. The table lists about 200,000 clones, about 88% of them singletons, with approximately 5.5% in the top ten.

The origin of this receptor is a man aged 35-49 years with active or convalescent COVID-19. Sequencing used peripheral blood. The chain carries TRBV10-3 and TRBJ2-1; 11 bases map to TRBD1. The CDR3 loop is CAISPGQGVREQFF. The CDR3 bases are TGTGCCATCAGCCCGGGACAGGGGGTCCGGGAGCAGTTCTTC.